This TCR beta chain was observed in a study of T cells in pancreatic ductal adenocarcinoma. On this clone: What it recognizes is unknown.

No neoadjuvant therapy was given to the selected pancreatic ductal adenocarcinoma patients before their surgery. Study-level findings and limits: Mean clonality was approximately 0.11 in tumors and roughly 0.068 in blood, not significantly different. This surgical cohort overrepresents the minority presenting with early-stage disease.

Generated by immunoSEQ multiplex PCR, the TCRdb table keeps only in-frame clones and is missing some. Altogether under 6,500 clones are present, 65% to 80% being singletons, with the ten largest covering over 8.5%. Input material: pancreatic tumor tissue. This sequence was found in a human donor with pancreatic ductal adenocarcinoma.

The CDR3 loop is CASSTGGTNEKLFF. The CDR3 DNA sequence: TGTGCCAGCAGCACAGGGGGCACTAATGAAAAACTGTTTTTT. The rearrangement joins TRBV4-2 to TRBJ1-4; 9 nucleotides align to TRBD1. The CDR3 has 14 amino acids. CDR1 is LGHNA and CDR2 is YNFKEQ in the germline V gene. With 5 bases clipped from V and 2 bases from J, the junction kept 0 bases outside the gene matches.